This T cell receptor beta chain came from a study of technical replicates of blood from a handful of donors. In this sample, this clone turned up once. TCRdb's table, derived via immunoSEQ multiplex PCR, lists solely in-frame clones and lacks some. Among roughly 82,000 clones listed, approximately 90% were seen once. Material for sequencing was T cells isolated from PBMCs. The sequence was obtained from a human donor in good health.

The DNA of the CDR3 is TGCAGCGGGACGAGCGGGGGAAAAGACATTCAGTACTTC. It yields the protein CSGTSGGKDIQYF. V and J are TRBV29-1 and TRBJ2-4; 8 nucleotides align to TRBD2. The V gene end was trimmed by 7 bases and the J gene end by 8 bases; junction bases not matched to a gene: 10. In germline, CDR1 is SQVTM, CDR2 ANQGSEA. The CDR3 totals 13 residues.